Sequencing of this T cell receptor (beta chain) was carried out in a study of lymphopenia after photon versus proton radiotherapy. With V trimmed by 4 bases and J by 6 bases, 2 bases remained unmatched. This CDR3 has 14 residues. Germline values: CDR1 MNHNS, CDR2 SASEGT. With respect to this clone: Its antigen is unidentified.

The table came from immunoSEQ multiplex PCR; TCRdb's copy has only in-frame clones and leaves some out. The sample consists of more than 45,000 clones, roughly 80% of them appearing once. Overall study results and limits: After the lymphocyte nadir, photon-treated repertoires showed oligoclonal expansion, especially of CD8+ Temra cells. Larger post-nadir TCR diversity loss correlated inversely with survival in deceased patients. Relative stability marked proton patients; photon patients lost diversity and naive cells.

The sequenced sample was peripheral blood, obtained from a patient treated with proton-based radiotherapy. V gene TRBV6-1 combines with J gene TRBJ1-5; 11 bases match TRBD1. This clonotype was sampled from a man aged 55 to 70 with pancreatic cancer. The CDR3 nucleotides are TGTGCCAGCAGTGGGGGACAGGGGGTTCAGCCCCAGCATTTT. It codes for CASSGGQGVQPQHF.